This T cell receptor beta chain was profiled in a study of blood T cell repertoires in COVID-19. Authors' processing steps: From reference gene primer amplification, estimates of nucleated cell counts were derived. The assay was immunoSEQ multiplex PCR, and TCRdb's table has in-frame clones only and misses some. V, J and clone size reflect that table, while D and trimming were determined from the DNA. This sample carries 150,000 to 180,000 clones, 65% to 90% of them seen once, and the ten largest clones take roughly an eighth. CDR3 length equals 17 residues. The trim removed 3 bases at V and 5 bases at J, leaving 10 bases unmatched. CDR1 and CDR2 (germline): SGHDT, YYEEEE.

The receptor's source is a woman aged 55-75 years with COVID-19, enrolled during active disease. V gene TRBV5-6 combines with J gene TRBJ2-5, with 13 positions matching TRBD2. Sequencing was done on a sample of peripheral blood. The CDR3: CASSSRLAGGRRETQYF. The CDR3 DNA is TGTGCCAGCAGCTCCCGACTAGCGGGGGGCAGGCGGGAGACCCAGTACTTC.